The rows below give T cell receptor beta chains drawn from one sample of a study of cytomegalovirus exposure and HLA in healthy donors. Clones were read by immunoSEQ multiplex PCR, and TCRdb kept only the in-frame ones, dropping some. The sample records about 150,000 clones, around 75% being singletons. The sequenced sample was PBMCs. These receptors all stem from a male donor in good health and CMV-seronegative. CDR3s include the opening cysteine and the closing phenylalanine or tryptophan. A D gene is named only where the DNA matches it firmly.

TRBD1,TRBJ1-2,TRBV10-3,CAISDSGTGGYGYTF
.,TRBJ1-5,TRBV9,CASSKEAGNSNQPQHF
TRBD2,TRBJ2-3,TRBV18,CASSNSGGAEDTQYF
TRBD1,TRBJ1-5,TRBV10-2,CASTGTGVNQPQHF
.,TRBJ2-3,TRBV15,CATSRDFQDTDTQYF
TRBD2,TRBJ2-7,TRBV18,CASSPSGGAGVEQYF
TRBD2,TRBJ2-7,TRBV9,CASSAGTTLGEQYF
.,TRBJ1-1,TRBV2,CASKGGVSEAFF
TRBD1,TRBJ2-1,TRBV27,CASRLRGLGSYNEQFF
TRBD1,TRBJ2-1,TRBV2,CATGTENNEQFF
.,TRBJ2-3,TRBV4-2,CASSPTGLSLDTQYF
TRBD1,TRBJ2-3,TRBV9,CASSEAGGKSDTQYF
.,TRBJ2-1,TRBV6-6,CASRNSGGDEQFF
TRBD2,TRBJ2-7,TRBV5-1,CASSQGLAGAFSYEQYF
TRBD2,TRBJ2-3,TRBV5-1,CASSIGLTSGGYTDTQYF
.,TRBJ1-4,TRBV6-5,CASSHSIANEKLFF
TRBD2,TRBJ2-3,TRBV4-1,CASSREGLAETTDTQYF
TRBD2,TRBJ2-1,TRBV6-1,CASSDFGTSGGYNEQFF